Listed below are T cell receptor beta chains from one sample, sequenced in a study of lung T cells in sarcoidosis with Löfgren's syndrome. TCRdb fed the reads into MiXCR, producing one record per CDR3 protein. The sample shows tens of thousands of distinct CDR3 sequences, around 21% of them seen only once. The sequencing input was CD4+ T cells from PBMCs. These receptor sequences come from a human donor with sarcoidosis (Löfgren's syndrome or another form), or a control subject (not recorded which). The CDR3 runs from the conserved cysteine through the conserved F or W. D genes are given only for firm matches. The size entry is marked missing in some rows and otherwise reads once, few, many or a size class.

.	many	TRBJ2-1	TRBV20-1	CSGGGGGDEQFF	TGCAGTGGCGGCGGAGGGGGCGATGAGCAGTTCTTC
.	many	TRBJ2-4	TRBV7-2	CASSLTTQIQYF	TGTGCCAGCAGCTTGACGACCCAAATTCAGTACTTC
.	few	TRBJ2-1	TRBV29-1	CSVEGRQGTWPYNEQFF	TGCAGCGTTGAAGGGAGGCAGGGTACATGGCCCTACAATGAGCAGTTCTTC
TRBD1	few	TRBJ1-5	TRBV5-8	CASSRDRGNQPQHF	TGTGCCAGCAGCCGAGACAGGGGCAATCAGCCCCAGCATTTT
.	once	TRBJ2-7	TRBV3-1	CASSQGQVYEQYF	TGTGCCAGCAGCCAAGGACAAGTCTACGAGCAGTACTTC
.	many	TRBJ2-1	TRBV28	CASSLVFYNEQFF	TGTGCCAGCAGTTTAGTATTCTACAATGAGCAGTTCTTC
.	many	TRBJ1-5	TRBV3-1	CASSQAVSSNQPQHF	TGTGCCAGCAGCCAAGCAGTCTCTAGCAATCAGCCCCAGCATTTT
.	few	TRBJ2-7	TRBV18	CASSREGLSYEQYF	TGTGCCAGCTCACGGGAAGGACTCTCCTACGAGCAGTACTTC
.	.	TRBJ2-3	TRBV4-1	CASSAQEQGSTQYF	TGCGCCAGCAGCGCGCAGGAACAGGGCTCTACGCAGTATTTT
.	few	TRBJ2-2	TRBV7-9	CASSSPWGTNTGELFF	TGTGCCAGCAGCTCACCCTGGGGAACGAACACCGGGGAGCTGTTTTTT
TRBD1	.	TRBJ1-5	TRBV3-1	CASSLGTDNQPQHF	TGTGCCAGCAGCCTCGGGACAGATAATCAGCCCCAGCATTTT
.	few	TRBJ1-2	TRBV2	CASSSGLRYGYTF	TGTGCCAGCAGTTCCGGGCTTCGATATGGCTACACCTTC
.	many	TRBJ2-7	TRBV10-3	CAISEGLGGTAF	TGTGCCATCAGTGAGGGGTTAGGAGGGACGGCCTTC
TRBD2	.	TRBJ2-3	TRBV11-2	CASSFLAAADTQYF	TGTGCCAGCAGCTTTCTAGCGGCGGCAGATACGCAGTATTTT
TRBD1	many	TRBJ2-4	TRBV27	CASSLRTTDRGVNIQYF	TGTGCCAGCAGTTTACGAACTACAGACAGGGGGGTAAACATTCAGTACTTC
.	many	TRBJ2-3	TRBV18	CASSPQPDTQYF	TGTGCCAGCTCACCGCAGCCAGATACGCAGTATTTT
TRBD1	many	TRBJ2-3	TRBV6-1	CASSPDRKQSTDTQYF	TGTGCCAGCAGTCCGGACAGGAAGCAAAGCACAGATACGCAGTATTTT
TRBD2	many	TRBJ2-1	TRBV28	CASLTLRASGNNEQFF	TGTGCCAGCCTTACCCTCCGGGCTAGCGGTAACAATGAGCAGTTCTTC
TRBD2	.	TRBJ2-7	TRBV14	CASSAGGLAGDYEQYF	TGTGCCAGCAGCGCGGGGGGACTAGCGGGAGACTACGAGCAGTACTTC
TRBD2	few	TRBJ2-2	TRBV19	CASTSRTSGRSGELFF	TGTGCCAGTACCTCTCGGACTAGCGGGAGATCCGGGGAGCTGTTTTTT
TRBD2	many	TRBJ2-1	TRBV27	CASSGGDTYNEQFF	TGTGCCAGCTCCGGGGGGGACACCTACAATGAGCAGTTCTTC
.	.	TRBJ1-5	TRBV2	CASSEWDPRMQPQHF	TGTGCCAGCAGTGAATGGGACCCAAGAATGCAGCCCCAGCATTTT
.	.	TRBJ1-4	TRBV7-2	CASSSLGLIGEKLFF	TGTGCCAGCAGCTCCCTCGGGCTAATCGGTGAAAAACTGTTTTTT
TRBD2	many	TRBJ2-1	TRBV6-1	CASSRLAGSSYNEQFF	TGTGCCAGCAGTCGACTAGCGGGGAGCTCCTACAATGAGCAGTTCTTC
.	many	TRBJ2-5	TRBV7-2	CASSQGLVQETQYF	TGTGCCAGCAGCCAAGGACTTGTCCAAGAGACCCAGTACTTC
.	few	TRBJ1-5	TRBV12-3/TRBV12-4	CASRSAGNGQPQHF	TGTGCCAGCAGAAGCGCAGGGAATGGCCAGCCCCAGCATTTT
TRBD2	.	TRBJ2-1	TRBV20-1	CSARDRLAGRALGQFF	TGCAGTGCTAGAGACAGACTAGCGGGGCGGGCCCTCGGGCAGTTCTTC
TRBD2	few	TRBJ2-1	TRBV4-3	CASKTSGGYNEQFF	TGCGCCAGTAAGACTAGCGGGGGCTACAATGAGCAGTTCTTC
.	.	TRBJ1-1	TRBV18	CASSPLGGFRTEAFF	TGTGCCAGCTCACCACTGGGCGGCTTTCGGACTGAAGCTTTCTTT
.	.	TRBJ2-7	TRBV3-1	CASSQRSRSEQYF	TGTGCCAGCAGCCAACGGTCCCGTTCCGAGCAGTACTTC
TRBD1	many	TRBJ2-1	TRBV20-1	CSARPGQGINEQFF	TGCAGTGCTAGGCCGGGACAGGGGATTAATGAGCAGTTCTTC
.	many	TRBJ2-7	TRBV20-1	CSARGGYEQYF	TGCAGTGCTAGAGGGGGCTACGAGCAGTACTTC
.	.	TRBJ2-1	TRBV30	CAWSGLNEQFF	TGTGCCTGGAGTGGTCTAAATGAGCAGTTCTTC
TRBD2	.	TRBJ2-3	TRBV10-3	CAISGSAGLAGASNGADTQYF	TGTGCCATCAGTGGGTCGGCCGGGCTAGCGGGAGCTTCCAATGGCGCAGATACGCAGTATTTT
.	many	TRBJ2-3	TRBV6-1	CASSGRDSNTQYF	TGTGCCAGCAGTGGGCGGGACTCCAATACGCAGTATTTT
TRBD2	many	TRBJ2-3	TRBV6-1	CASRQGLEPSTQYF	TGTGCCAGCCGCCAGGGACTAGAGCCGAGTACGCAGTATTTT
.	many	TRBJ2-2	TRBV6-1	CASREGGSGELFF	TGTGCCAGCAGAGAAGGGGGGTCCGGGGAGCTGTTTTTT
.	few	TRBJ2-5	TRBV3-1	CASSQDTGSPETQYF	TGTGCCAGCAGCCAAGATACGGGAAGTCCAGAGACCCAGTACTTC
TRBD2	.	TRBJ2-1	TRBV14	CASSQVISGGSYNEQFF	TGTGCCAGCAGCCAAGTGATTAGCGGGGGGTCCTACAATGAGCAGTTCTTC
.	many	TRBJ1-5	TRBV28	CASSLSSGYSNQPQHF	TGTGCCAGCAGTTTATCGTCTGGGTATAGCAATCAGCCCCAGCATTTT
.	.	TRBJ1-1	TRBV7-9	CASSLSGGNTEAFF	TGTGCCAGCAGCTTATCTGGCGGGAACACTGAAGCTTTCTTT
.	many	TRBJ1-2	TRBV7-6	CASSLTGMDGYTF	TGTGCCAGCAGCTTAACAGGGATGGATGGCTACACCTTC
.	many	TRBJ1-1	TRBV7-2	CASSLGGMNTEAFF	TGTGCCAGCAGCTTGGGGGGAATGAACACTGAAGCTTTCTTT
.	few	TRBJ2-1	TRBV4-2	CASSPRLGGYNEQFF	TGTGCCAGCAGCCCCCGACTAGGGGGCTACAATGAGCAGTTCTTC
.	.	TRBJ2-3	TRBV6-4	CASSVEGSATQYF	TGTGCCAGCAGTGTTGAGGGCTCTGCTACGCAGTATTTT
.	few	TRBJ1-2	TRBV5-8	CASSLGADYYGYTF	TGTGCCAGCAGCTTGGGGGCAGACTACTATGGCTACACCTTC
.	.	TRBJ2-1	TRBV2	CASLGTPAADEQFF	TGTGCCAGCCTCGGGACCCCCGCTGCTGATGAGCAGTTCTTC
TRBD2	.	TRBJ2-1	TRBV6-5	CASSYRQRGGSYNEPFF	TGCGCCAGCAGTTACCGCCAACGGGGGGGCTCCTACAATGAGCCGTTCTTC
TRBD1	few	TRBJ2-1	TRBV11-1	CASSLRTGVRNEQFF	TGTGCCAGCAGCTTGCGGACAGGGGTGAGGAATGAGCAGTTCTTC
TRBD1	.	TRBJ1-4	TRBV19	CASSATGVEKLFF	TGTGCCAGTAGTGCGACAGGGGTAGAAAAACTGTTTTTT
.	many	TRBJ2-3	TRBV6-1	CASSSPGESTDTQYF	TGTGCCAGCAGTTCTCCGGGGGAAAGCACAGATACGCAGTATTTT
.	many	TRBJ2-6	TRBV6-1	CASREGSGANVLTF	TGTGCCAGCAGGGAGGGATCTGGGGCCAACGTCCTGACTTTC
.	.	TRBJ2-6	TRBV20-1	CSATVPGANVLTF	TGCAGTGCTACCGTCCCTGGGGCCAACGTCCTGACTTTC